This entry lists 26 T cell receptor beta chains sequenced from one sample in a study of technical replicates of blood from a handful of donors. Sequencing was performed with immunoSEQ multiplex PCR; in TCRdb, only in-frame clones are kept and a portion is missing. Of around 67,000 clones listed, roughly 92% are singletons. The sample was T cells isolated from PBMCs. Source of these receptors: a human donor in good health.

The chain joins TRBV6-6 to TRBJ1-5, with TRBD1 matching over 10 bases. CDR1 and CDR2 (germline): MNHNY, SVGAGI (reference sequence). J lost 4 bases, V lost 4 bases, and 7 bases had no gene match. The CDR3 sequence is 16 residues long. This CDR3 is CASSSTRQGANQPQHF. DNA for the CDR3: TGTGCCAGCAGTTCGACAAGACAGGGGGCTAATCAGCCCCAGCATTTT.

This chain links TRBV9 with TRBJ1-1; 8 positions agree with TRBD1. Germline values: CDR1 SGDLS, CDR2 YYNGEE. Trimming at V came to 0 bases and at J to 1 base, leaving 11 bases not matched to a gene. This CDR3 has 18 residues. The CDR3 nucleotides read TGTGCCAGCAGCGTAGGGGAAATCCCAGGGGGCGAGAACACTGAAGCTTTCTTT. Protein product: CASSVGEIPGGENTEAFF.

The chain employs TRBV11-3 and TRBJ2-1, with D possibly being TRBD2 (6 bases). Germline values: CDR1 SGHNT, CDR2 YENEEA. This CDR3 contains 14 residues. V was trimmed by 0 bases and J by 11 bases, leaving 14 bases between them. The CDR3 DNA reads as TGTGCCAGCAGCTTAGATGTCCAAGGAGGGAAGCAGTTCTTC. The encoded protein is CASSLDVQGGKQFF.

This chain links TRBV9 with TRBJ2-7; a possible D gene is TRBD1 (6 bases). Deletions cut 4 bases from V and 0 bases from J, with 11 bases between. The length of the CDR3 is 14 residues. Germline V gene data show CDR1 as SGDLS and CDR2 as YYNGEE. The CDR3 protein is CASSFRDTSYEQYF. CDR3 nucleotide sequence: TGTGCCAGCAGCTTCCGGGACACCTCCTACGAGCAGTACTTC.

The V call is TRBV19, the J call TRBJ1-4; TRBD1 matches 8 bases. The CDR3 has 13 amino acids. V shed 6 bases and J 6 bases; nucleotides not matched to a gene: 3. The germline V gene encodes CDR1 LNHDA and CDR2 SQIVND (reference sequence). In DNA, the CDR3 is TGTGCCAGTAGGGACAGGGTGTATGAAAAACTGTTTTTT. Amino acid sequence: CASRDRVYEKLFF.

The chain uses TRBV6-6 and TRBJ1-1; TRBD1 is a possible D gene (6 bases). Per germline, CDR1 MNHNY and CDR2 SVGAGI (reference sequence). Trimming cost V 5 bases and J 5 bases, with 12 bases left between them. CDR3 length: 13 residues. In nucleotides, the CDR3 is TGTGCCAGCAGTAAACAGGGTAGGACTGAAGCTTTCTTT. It encodes CASSKQGRTEAFF.

V gene TRBV5-1 combines with J gene TRBJ2-2, with a weak D call TRBD2 (5 bases). Germline values: CDR1 SGHRS, CDR2 YFSETQ. Trimming removed 4 bases at V and 6 bases at J, with 10 bases between. This CDR3 has 13 residues. CDR3 nucleotides: TGCGCCAGCAGCCCTGAGGGCGCCGGGGAGCTGTTTTTT. Translating it yields CASSPEGAGELFF.

CDR3 protein: CASRDRFSGNTIYF. The CDR3 DNA sequence: TGTGCCAGCCGAGACAGGTTCTCTGGAAACACCATATATTTT. The chain carries TRBV28 and TRBJ1-3; D perhaps matches TRBD1 (6 bases). This CDR3 spans 14 amino acids. V was cut by 8 bases and J by 0 bases, with 11 bases left in between. Germline values: CDR1 MDHEN, CDR2 SYDVKM. Combining the CDR3 with reference TRBV28 and TRBJ1-3 gives the whole variable domain DVKVTQSSRYLVKRTGEKVFLECVQDMDHENMFWYRQDPGLGLRLIYFSYDVKMKEKGDIPEGYSVSREKKERFSLILESASTNQTSMYLCASRDRFSGNTIYFGEGSWLTVV.

V and J are TRBV30 and TRBJ2-1, with D possibly TRBD2 on 5 matching bases. The CDR3 is made up of 15 amino acids. The germline V gene encodes CDR1 GTSNPN and CDR2 SVGIG (reference sequence). Trimming took off 0 bases at V and 3 bases at J, with 12 bases between the two ends. The CDR3 loop reads CAWSVLASSYNEQFF. The CDR3 DNA follows: TGTGCCTGGAGTGTACTCGCTAGCAGCTACAATGAGCAGTTCTTC.

The rearrangement joins TRBV19 to TRBJ1-2; TRBD1 might be the D (5 bases). CDR1 and CDR2 (germline): LNHDA, SQIVND (reference sequence). CDR3 length: 14 residues. The ends were cut back, 6 bases at V and 5 bases at J, with 16 bases in the middle. The CDR3 reads CASSNGRGLYGYTF. The DNA for the CDR3 is TGTGCCAGTAGCAACGGTCGGGGACTATATGGCTACACCTTC.

V and J are TRBV7-3 and TRBJ2-2; a weak D match, TRBD1 (5 bases). V lost 7 bases and J lost 1, with 16 bases in between. There are 16 residues in the CDR3. Germline CDR1 reads SGHTA; CDR2 reads FQGTGA. CDR3 sequence (DNA): TGTGCCAGCAAACGCGACAGTTCGGGGAACACCGGGGAGCTGTTTTTT. Translated: CASKRDSSGNTGELFF.

The gene calls are TRBV5-1 and TRBJ1-2; D gene ambiguous. The length of the CDR3 is 14 residues. Germline lookup yields CDR1 SGHRS and CDR2 YFSETQ. V gave up 0 bases and J gave up 4 bases, with 10 bases separating them. CDR3 amino acids: CASSLDSLAYGYTF. The CDR3 DNA sequence: TGCGCCAGCAGCTTGGATTCGTTAGCCTATGGCTACACCTTC. Full variable domain (outside the CDR3, taken from reference TRBV5-1 and TRBJ1-2): KAGVTQTPRYLIKTRGQQVTLSCSPISGHRSVSWYQQTPGQGLQFLFEYFSETQRNKGNFPGRFSGRQFSNSRSEMNVSTLELGDSALYLCASSLDSLAYGYTFGSGTRLTVV.

The J gene is TRBJ2-2, the V gene TRBV19; 10 bases are a match to TRBD2. The length of the CDR3 is 14 residues. The V segment lost 4 bases and the J segment 9 bases; nucleotides outside the gene matches: 5. Germline loops: CDR1 LNHDA, CDR2 SQIVND (reference sequence). CDR3 bases: TGTGCCAGTAGTACAGCGGGAGGGCCTAGGGAGCTGTTTTTT. This gives the protein CASSTAGGPRELFF.

The chain carries TRBV25-1 and TRBJ2-7; D may be TRBD2 (5 bases). Trimming took off 7 bases at V and 9 bases at J, with 19 bases between the two ends. Germline V lookup: CDR1 MGHDK, CDR2 SYGVNS. The CDR3 sequence is 13 residues long. CDR3 loop: CASNGELSHGQYF. In DNA form, the CDR3 reads TGTGCCAGCAACGGGGAGTTATCGCACGGGCAGTACTTC.

This clone appeared a single time. The chain is built from TRBV19 and TRBJ2-1; 11 nucleotides match TRBD2. The J segment lost 10 bases and the V segment lost 3 bases, leaving 5 bases of the junction unmatched. CDR3 length: 14 amino acids. The V gene's germline CDR1 is LNHDA and CDR2 SQIVND (reference sequence). The CDR3 loop reads CASSITSGSHEQFF. DNA of the CDR3: TGTGCCAGTAGTATCACTAGCGGGAGTCACGAGCAGTTCTTC.

The chain is built from TRBV4-2 and TRBJ2-7; D call uncertain. The germline V gene has CDR1 LGHNA and CDR2 YNFKEQ. The CDR3 sequence is 14 residues long. Trimming took off 2 bases at V and 5 bases at J, with 13 bases between the two ends. DNA for the CDR3: TGTGCCAGCAGCCAAAGGTCAGGTTCCCACGAGCAGTACTTC. It encodes CASSQRSGSHEQYF.

The chain recombines TRBV5-4 with TRBJ2-3; a weak D match, TRBD2 (5 bases). This CDR3 has 15 residues. Germline CDR1 is SGHNT and CDR2 is YYREEE (reference sequence). Trimming removed 4 bases from V and 2 bases from J, with 14 bases in between. Written as DNA, the CDR3 is TGTGCCAGCAGCCCCGTTACAGCGGTCACAGATACGCAGTATTTT. It translates to CASSPVTAVTDTQYF.

J is TRBJ2-2 and V is TRBV28; D not certain. V was trimmed by 3 bases and J by 6 bases, leaving 5 bases between them. Per the germline V gene, CDR1 is MDHEN and CDR2 is SYDVKM. This CDR3 region has 12 residues. The CDR3: CASSFVSGELFF. CDR3 DNA: TGTGCCAGCAGTTTTGTCTCCGGGGAGCTGTTTTTT.

The chain joins TRBV14 to TRBJ2-1; 12 nucleotides match TRBD2. J lost 7 bases, V lost 0 bases, and 10 bases had no gene match. There are 18 residues in the CDR3. Germline V gene sequence: CDR1 SGHDN, CDR2 FVKESK. The CDR3 loop is CASSQESRPSGRGNEQFF. Here the CDR3 DNA reads TGTGCCAGCAGCCAAGAGTCCCGCCCTAGCGGGAGGGGGAATGAGCAGTTCTTC.

The chain links TRBV18 to TRBJ2-6; no reliable D call. Germline V lookup: CDR1 KGHSH, CDR2 LQKENI. Trimming removed 8 bases at V and 3 bases at J, with 11 bases between. The CDR3 contains 14 residues. CDR3 sequence reads: CASQASLGANVLTF. The CDR3 DNA sequence: TGTGCCAGCCAAGCAAGTCTTGGGGCCAACGTCCTGACTTTC.

J is TRBJ1-2 and V is TRBV7-6; TRBD1 matches 12 bases. J was trimmed by 3 bases and V by 4 bases; bases with no gene match: 3. This CDR3 is built from 15 residues. Germline V lookup: CDR1 SGHVS, CDR2 FNYEAQ. CDR3 residues: CASSSGQGADYGYTF. DNA of the CDR3: TGTGCCAGCAGCTCGGGACAGGGGGCTGACTATGGCTACACCTTC.

The chain carries TRBV10-2 and TRBJ2-7; TRBD1 might be the D (5 bases). This CDR3 region has 11 residues. Germline V lookup: CDR1 WSHSY, CDR2 SAAADI. V lost 3 bases to trimming and J lost 6 bases, with 6 bases between them. CDR3 in amino acids: CASSDRAEQYF. The CDR3 DNA is TGCGCCAGCAGTGACAGGGCCGAGCAGTACTTC.

The rearrangement uses TRBV9 and TRBJ2-4; TRBD2 agrees at 7 bases. The CDR3 covers 15 residues. Trimming took 4 bases from V and 7 from J; bases not matched to a gene: 11. Germline CDR1 SGDLS, CDR2 YYNGEE. This chain's CDR3 is CASSPEPGLRNIQYF. CDR3 in DNA: TGTGCCAGCAGCCCCGAACCGGGACTAAGGAACATTCAGTACTTC.

J is TRBJ2-2 and V is TRBV14; 8 bases map to TRBD1. Germline V lookup: CDR1 SGHDN, CDR2 FVKESK. The CDR3 totals 15 residues. V shed 3 bases, J shed 4 bases, and the junction held 4 bases outside the gene matches. Written as DNA, the CDR3 is TGTGCCAGCAGCCACCCAGGGGGCTTCACCGGGGAGCTGTTTTTT. This translates into CASSHPGGFTGELFF.

The chain carries TRBV12-5 and TRBJ2-1; D perhaps matches TRBD2 (5 bases). The CDR3 runs to 13 residues. V was shortened by 1 base and J by 5 bases, with 6 bases between the two germline ends. Germline V lookup: CDR1 LGHNT, CDR2 FRNRAP. The CDR3: CASGLASHNEQFF. The CDR3, as DNA: TGTGCTAGTGGTTTGGCTAGCCACAATGAGCAGTTCTTC.

The chain carries TRBV6-6 and TRBJ2-2; maybe TRBD2 (5 bases). The CDR3 has 14 amino acids. CDR1 and CDR2 from the germline V gene are MNHNY and SVGAGI (reference sequence). V lost 4 bases, J lost 0 bases, and 6 bases lay in between. The CDR3 DNA sequence: TGTGCCAGCAGTTTTAGCGCGAACACCGGGGAGCTGTTTTTT. Amino acids: CASSFSANTGELFF.